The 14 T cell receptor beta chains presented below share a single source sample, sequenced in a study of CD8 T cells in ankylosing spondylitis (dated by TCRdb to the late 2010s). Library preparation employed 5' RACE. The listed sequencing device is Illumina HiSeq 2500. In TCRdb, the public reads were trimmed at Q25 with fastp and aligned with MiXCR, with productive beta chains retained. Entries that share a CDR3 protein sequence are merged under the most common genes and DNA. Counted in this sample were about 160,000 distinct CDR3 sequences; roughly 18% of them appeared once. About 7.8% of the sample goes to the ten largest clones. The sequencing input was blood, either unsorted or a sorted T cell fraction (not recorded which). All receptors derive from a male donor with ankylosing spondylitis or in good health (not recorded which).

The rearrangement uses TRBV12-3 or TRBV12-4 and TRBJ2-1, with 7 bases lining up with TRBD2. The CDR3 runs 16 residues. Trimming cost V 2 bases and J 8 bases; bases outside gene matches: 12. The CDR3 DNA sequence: TGTGCCAGCAGTTTAAGGGTTGGGAGGGATCAGGATGAGCAGTTCTTC. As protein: CASSLRVGRDQDEQFF.

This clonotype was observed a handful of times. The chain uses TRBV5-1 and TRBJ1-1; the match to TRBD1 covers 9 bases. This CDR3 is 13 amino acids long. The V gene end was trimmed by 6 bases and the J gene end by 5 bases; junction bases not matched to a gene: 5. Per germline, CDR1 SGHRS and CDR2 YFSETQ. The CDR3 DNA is TGCGCCAGCATCGGACAGGGGCGGACTGAAGCTTTCTTT. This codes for CASIGQGRTEAFF.

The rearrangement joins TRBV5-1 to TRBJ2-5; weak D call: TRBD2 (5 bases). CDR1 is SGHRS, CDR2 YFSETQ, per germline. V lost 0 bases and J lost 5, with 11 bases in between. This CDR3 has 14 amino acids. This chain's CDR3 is CASSLVGVGETQYF. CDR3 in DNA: TGCGCCAGCAGCTTGGTCGGGGTAGGCGAGACCCAGTACTTC.

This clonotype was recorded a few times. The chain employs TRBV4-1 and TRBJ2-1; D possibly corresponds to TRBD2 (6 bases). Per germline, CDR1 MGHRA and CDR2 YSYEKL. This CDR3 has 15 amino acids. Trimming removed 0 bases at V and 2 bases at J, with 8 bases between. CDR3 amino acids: CASSQDRLAYNEQFF. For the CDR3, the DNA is TGCGCCAGCAGCCAAGATAGACTAGCCTACAATGAGCAGTTCTTC.

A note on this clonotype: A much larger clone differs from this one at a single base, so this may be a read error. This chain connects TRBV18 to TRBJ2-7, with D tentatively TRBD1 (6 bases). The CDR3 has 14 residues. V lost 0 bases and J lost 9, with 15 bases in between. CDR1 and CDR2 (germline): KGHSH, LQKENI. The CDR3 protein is CASSPPAGTNAQYF. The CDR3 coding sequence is TGTGCCAGCTCACCACCTGCAGGGACAAACGCGCAGTACTTC.

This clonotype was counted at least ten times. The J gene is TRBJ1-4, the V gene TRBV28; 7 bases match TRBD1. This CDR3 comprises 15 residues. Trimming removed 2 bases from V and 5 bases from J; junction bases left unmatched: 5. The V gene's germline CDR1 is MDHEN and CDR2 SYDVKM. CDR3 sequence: CASSLGGQTNEKLFF. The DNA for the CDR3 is TGTGCCAGCAGTTTAGGGGGACAGACCAATGAAAAACTGTTTTTT.

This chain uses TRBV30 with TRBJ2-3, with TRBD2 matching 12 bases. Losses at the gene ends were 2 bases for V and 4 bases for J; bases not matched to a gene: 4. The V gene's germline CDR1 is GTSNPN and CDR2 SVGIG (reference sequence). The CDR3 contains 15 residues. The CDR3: CAWSPGLAGPDTQYF. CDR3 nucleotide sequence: TGTGCCTGGAGTCCGGGACTAGCGGGCCCAGATACGCAGTATTTT.

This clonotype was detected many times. The CDR3 reads CASSLGLADNEQFF. The CDR3, as DNA: TGCGCCAGCAGCTTAGGACTAGCGGACAATGAGCAGTTCTTC. The chain employs TRBV5-1 and TRBJ2-1, with 10 bases aligning to TRBD2. The CDR3 extends over 14 amino acids. The V and J ends lost 2 bases and 5 bases, in that order; junction bases with no gene match: 1. From germline, CDR1 is SGHRS and CDR2 YFSETQ. Combining the CDR3 with reference TRBV5-1 and TRBJ2-1 gives the whole variable domain KAGVTQTPRYLIKTRGQQVTLSCSPISGHRSVSWYQQTPGQGLQFLFEYFSETQRNKGNFPGRFSGRQFSNSRSEMNVSTLELGDSALYLCASSLGLADNEQFFGPGTRLTVL.

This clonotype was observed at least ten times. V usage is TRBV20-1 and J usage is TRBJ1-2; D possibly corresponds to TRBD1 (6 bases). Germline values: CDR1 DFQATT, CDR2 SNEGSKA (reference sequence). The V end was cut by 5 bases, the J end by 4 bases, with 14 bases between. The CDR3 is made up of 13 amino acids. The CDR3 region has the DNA TGCAGTGCTGCTGGGGGGGGCTCCTATGGCTACACCTTC. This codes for CSAAGGGSYGYTF.

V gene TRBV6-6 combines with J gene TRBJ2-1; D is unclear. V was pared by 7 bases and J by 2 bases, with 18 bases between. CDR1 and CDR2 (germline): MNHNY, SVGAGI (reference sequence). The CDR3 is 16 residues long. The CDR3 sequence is CASTSAMGIPYNEQFF. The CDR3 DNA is TGTGCCAGCACCTCTGCAATGGGGATTCCCTACAATGAGCAGTTCTTC.

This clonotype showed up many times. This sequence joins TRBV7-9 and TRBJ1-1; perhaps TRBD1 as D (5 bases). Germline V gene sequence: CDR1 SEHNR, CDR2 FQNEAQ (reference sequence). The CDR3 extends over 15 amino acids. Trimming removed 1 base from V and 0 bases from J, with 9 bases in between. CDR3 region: CASSLDPGLNTEAFF. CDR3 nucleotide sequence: TGTGCCAGCAGCTTAGATCCGGGGCTGAACACTGAAGCTTTCTTT.

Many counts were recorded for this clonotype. CDR3: CASSHPTGGPNTEAFF. CDR3 nucleotides: TGTGCCAGCAGTCACCCGACAGGGGGCCCGAACACTGAAGCTTTCTTT. The rearrangement joins TRBV27 to TRBJ1-1; TRBD1 aligns across 10 bases. Germline V gives CDR1 MNHEY, CDR2 SMNVEV (reference sequence). Losses at the gene ends were 5 bases for V and 1 base for J; bases not matched to a gene: 7. The CDR3 loop spans 16 amino acids.

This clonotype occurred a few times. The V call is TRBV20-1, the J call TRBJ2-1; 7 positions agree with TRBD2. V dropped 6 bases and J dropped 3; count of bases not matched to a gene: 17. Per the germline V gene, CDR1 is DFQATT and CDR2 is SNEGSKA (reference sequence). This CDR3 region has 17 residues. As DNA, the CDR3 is TGCAGTGCAAGCAGGATTGGGACTACCGAACTCTACAATGAGCAGTTCTTC. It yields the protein CSASRIGTTELYNEQFF.

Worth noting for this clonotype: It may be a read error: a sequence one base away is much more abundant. In DNA, the CDR3 is TGCTGTGCTAGGCTAACGGGTAGCGGGAGGTACAATGAGCAGTTCTTC. This encodes CCARLTGSGRYNEQFF. This chain joins TRBV20-1 and TRBJ2-1; 10 nucleotides match TRBD2. The germline V gene encodes CDR1 DFQATT and CDR2 SNEGSKA (reference sequence). There are 16 residues in the CDR3.